This passage covers 27 T cell receptor beta chains from one sample sequenced in a study of blood T cell repertoires in COVID-19. The assay was immunoSEQ multiplex PCR, and TCRdb's table has in-frame clones only and misses some. The sample lists almost 400,000 clones, around 87% seen once, with about 2.5% in the top ten. Sample: peripheral blood. All receptors derive from a woman aged 55-75 years with COVID-19, enrolled during active disease.

This chain links TRBV3-1 (or the pseudogene TRBV3-2) with TRBJ1-2; a weak D match, TRBD1 (5 bases). V lost 6 bases and J lost 6, with 20 bases in between. CDR1 and CDR2 from the germline V gene are LGHDT and YNNKEL (reference sequence). The CDR3 totals 15 residues. CDR3 in DNA: TGTGCCAGCAGTTCTGCTCCGGGACTGACGAATGGCTACACCTTC. Its protein product is CASSSAPGLTNGYTF.

The gene calls are TRBV10-3 and TRBJ1-2; D is ambiguous. The CDR3 length is 14 residues. Germline V gene data show CDR1 as ENHRY and CDR2 as SYGVKD. V was cut by 7 bases and J by 4 bases, with 16 bases left in between. CDR3 sequence (DNA): TGTGCCATCAATTCCCCGAAAGCCCCCTATGGCTACACCTTC. It specifies CAINSPKAPYGYTF.

V usage is TRBV19 and J usage is TRBJ1-2, with 10 bases identical to TRBD1. V shed 4 bases and J 14 bases; nucleotides not matched to a gene: 7. Germline CDR1 LNHDA, CDR2 SQIVND (reference sequence). The CDR3 is 12 amino acids. CDR3 protein: CASSTGTGAGTF. In nucleotides, the CDR3 is TGTGCCAGTAGTACCGGGACAGGGGCTGGGACCTTC.

V is TRBV2 and J is TRBJ1-5, with 7 bases identical to TRBD1. Unmatched junction bases numbered 6, after V lost 6 bases and J lost 1 base. Germline loops: CDR1 SNHLY, CDR2 FYNNEI. The CDR3 length is 15 residues. The CDR3 coding sequence is TGTGCCAGCAGCGTGACAGGGTTGAGCAATCAGCCCCAGCATTTT. It yields the protein CASSVTGLSNQPQHF.

The CDR3 sequence is CASSLELVPDTQYF. CDR3 coding DNA: TGTGCCAGCTCACTGGAACTAGTCCCAGATACGCAGTATTTT. The gene calls are TRBV18 and TRBJ2-3; D may be TRBD2 (5 bases). Germline V gives CDR1 KGHSH, CDR2 LQKENI. V dropped 4 bases and J dropped 4 bases, with 12 bases sitting between them. The CDR3 is 14 amino acids.

This sequence joins TRBV18 and TRBJ2-7, with a tentative D call TRBD1 (6 bases). V lost 6 bases, J lost 6 bases, and 18 bases lay in between. Per germline, CDR1 KGHSH and CDR2 LQKENI. This CDR3 spans 14 amino acids. CDR3 sequence reads: CASSPGTRGFEQYF. Here the CDR3 DNA reads TGTGCCAGCTCGCCCGGGACCAGGGGTTTCGAGCAGTACTTC.

The rearrangement uses TRBV6-5 and TRBJ1-6; D might be TRBD1 (5 bases). Germline assignment: CDR1 MNHEY and CDR2 SVGAGI. This CDR3 has 15 amino acids. V was shortened by 7 bases and J by 4 bases, with 14 bases between the two germline ends. The CDR3 nucleotides read TGTGCCAGCACCCGAGCCCGGGGGTATAATTCACCCCTCCACTTT. Translated: CASTRARGYNSPLHF.

The rearrangement uses TRBV5-4 and TRBJ1-6; D unresolved. V gave up 0 bases and J gave up 9 bases, with 13 bases separating them. CDR3 length: 15 residues. Germline V CDR1 and CDR2: SGHNT, YYREEE (reference sequence). The CDR3 region is CASSLGGSHASPLHF. Written as DNA, the CDR3 is TGTGCCAGCAGCTTGGGAGGGAGTCATGCTTCACCCCTCCACTTT.

The rearrangement links TRBV29-1 to TRBJ1-3; 10 nucleotides agree with TRBD1. The CDR3 length is 14 residues. Germline V gene data show CDR1 as SQVTM and CDR2 as ANQGSEA. V lost 6 bases and J lost 2; bases outside the gene matches: 4. CDR3: CSVLTGGAGNTIYF. The CDR3, as DNA: TGCAGCGTCCTGACAGGGGGCGCTGGAAACACCATATATTTT.

The chain links TRBV7-3 to TRBJ2-2, with TRBD1 as a possible D gene (5 bases). The germline CDR1 and CDR2 sequences are SGHTA and FQGTGA. The CDR3 contains 16 residues. V was clipped by 1 base and J by 1 base, with 10 bases between them. The DNA of the CDR3 is TGTGCCAGCAGCTTAAACAATAGGGGGAACACCGGGGAGCTGTTTTTT. Protein: CASSLNNRGNTGELFF.

This clone was detected only once. V usage is TRBV3-1 (or the pseudogene TRBV3-2) and J usage is TRBJ1-2; 7 nucleotides match TRBD1. CDR1 LGHDT and CDR2 YNNKEL come from the germline V gene (reference sequence). The CDR3 consists of 12 residues. The V segment lost 6 bases and the J segment 10 bases; nucleotides outside the gene matches: 8. The CDR3 here is CASSENRGTYTF. Here the CDR3 DNA reads TGTGCCAGCAGTGAAAACAGGGGAACCTACACCTTC.

The genes are TRBV28 and TRBJ1-1; D is possibly TRBD1 (5 bases). The CDR3 covers 12 residues. Trimming stripped 6 bases from V and 7 bases from J, with 12 bases between. Germline CDR1 reads MDHEN; CDR2 reads SYDVKM. CDR3 in DNA: TGTGCCAGCAGCTCTCGACAGAGTGAAGCTTTCTTT. This translates into CASSSRQSEAFF.

The V call is TRBV14, the J call TRBJ2-5, with 9 bases fitting TRBD1. CDR3 size: 18 residues. The germline V gene encodes CDR1 SGHDN and CDR2 FVKESK. V shed 4 bases and J 0 bases; nucleotides not matched to a gene: 12. CDR3 sequence (DNA): TGTGCCAGCAGCCCTCAGGGGACGGGACAGGGATACCAAGAGACCCAGTACTTC. The encoded protein is CASSPQGTGQGYQETQYF.

This rearrangement joins TRBV28 to TRBJ2-7, with D uncertain. V was trimmed by 6 bases and J by 6 bases, leaving 12 bases between them. Germline CDR1 is MDHEN and CDR2 is SYDVKM. The CDR3 totals 12 residues. The CDR3 sequence: CASRTAAGEQYF. DNA for the CDR3: TGTGCCAGCAGAACGGCGGCCGGCGAGCAGTACTTC.

This clone occurred once. The chain links TRBV7-9 to TRBJ2-5; 8 nucleotides line up with TRBD1. From germline, CDR1 is SEHNR and CDR2 FQNEAQ (reference sequence). This CDR3 has 15 residues. J was trimmed by 2 bases and V by 6 bases; bases with no gene match: 8. This chain's CDR3 is CASSFGQGLQETQYF. For the CDR3, the DNA is TGTGCCAGCAGTTTCGGACAGGGTCTGCAAGAGACCCAGTACTTC.

This sequence joins TRBV4-1 and TRBJ2-7, with TRBD2 identical over 9 bases. Trimming at V came to 2 bases and at J to 3 bases, leaving 14 bases not matched to a gene. The CDR3 totals 18 residues. Per the germline V gene, CDR1 is MGHRA and CDR2 is YSYEKL. The CDR3 region is CASSQLAASGVTDYEQYF. CDR3 in DNA: TGCGCCAGCAGCCAACTGGCGGCTAGCGGGGTTACGGACTACGAGCAGTACTTC.

This clone is a singleton in its sample. The CDR3 sequence is CASSPQVGVGKNIQYF. For the CDR3, the DNA is TGTGCCAGCAGCCCGCAAGTAGGGGTCGGCAAAAACATTCAGTACTTC. The chain couples TRBV7-3 to TRBJ2-4; possibly TRBD1 for D (5 bases). V was cut by 5 bases and J by 3 bases, with 17 bases left in between. Germline V lookup: CDR1 SGHTA, CDR2 FQGTGA. The length of the CDR3 is 16 residues. The whole variable domain, filled in from reference TRBV7-3 and TRBJ2-4, reads GAGVSQTPSNKVTEKGKYVELRCDPISGHTALYWYRQSLGQGPEFLIYFQGTGAADDSGLPNDRFFAVRPEGSVSTLKIQRTERGDSAVYLCASSPQVGVGKNIQYFGAGTRLSVL.

This chain uses TRBV13 with TRBJ1-2; D gene uncertain. CDR1 PRHDT and CDR2 FYEKMQ come from the germline V gene (reference sequence). Trimming removed 1 base from V and 1 base from J, with 10 bases in between. The CDR3 is made up of 15 amino acids. The DNA of the CDR3 is TGTGCCAGCAGCTTAGTCGCCAGTAATAACTATGGCTACACCTTC. Translated: CASSLVASNNYGYTF.

The chain links TRBV3-1 (or the pseudogene TRBV3-2) to TRBJ2-7; D possibly corresponds to TRBD1 (5 bases). V was shortened by 2 bases and J by 4 bases, with 9 bases between the two germline ends. Germline V gene data show CDR1 as LGHDT and CDR2 as YNNKEL (reference sequence). The CDR3 spans 13 residues. The CDR3 loop reads CASSQQGRYEQYF. The CDR3 bases are TGTGCCAGCAGCCAACAGGGTCGGTACGAGCAGTACTTC.

This chain's CDR3 is CASGRGGSYNEQFF. The DNA of the CDR3 is TGTGCCAGTGGGCGGGGGGGTTCCTACAATGAGCAGTTCTTC. The J gene is TRBJ2-1, the V gene TRBV6-5; 9 positions match TRBD2. From germline, CDR1 is MNHEY and CDR2 SVGAGI. This CDR3 is 14 amino acids long. V lost 9 bases to trimming and J lost 1 base; unmatched junction nucleotides: 4.

This sequence joins TRBV4-1 and TRBJ2-2; 7 bases fit TRBD1. After removal of 4 bases from V and 0 bases from J, the junction contained 8 bases not matched to a gene. The germline CDR1 and CDR2 sequences are MGHRA and YSYEKL. The CDR3 sequence is 17 residues long. CDR3 amino acids: CASSPHPGTANTGELFF. The CDR3 DNA reads TGCGCCAGCAGCCCTCACCCCGGGACAGCGAACACCGGGGAGCTGTTTTTT.

In regard to this clone: A read error may produce the germline difference seen at one junction end. The chain links TRBV5-6 to TRBJ1-6; D remains unclear. The CDR3 spans 14 residues. Germline V gene lookup returns CDR1 SGHDT and CDR2 YYEEEE. CDR3 amino acids: CASSFPGSNSPLHF. CDR3 DNA sequence: TGTGCCAGCAGCTTTCCAGGCAGCAATTCGCCCCTCCACTTT.

This chain connects TRBV19 to TRBJ1-1, with D possibly TRBD1 on 6 matching bases. The CDR3 is made up of 15 amino acids. Germline lookup yields CDR1 LNHDA and CDR2 SQIVND (reference sequence). Trimming left V 7 bases short and J 1 base short, with 16 bases between. The CDR3 DNA follows: TGTGCCAGTAAACCAGGGGATGGTACGAACACTGAAGCTTTCTTT. Translating it yields CASKPGDGTNTEAFF.

The V call is TRBV12-3 or TRBV12-4, the J call TRBJ2-2; TRBD2 matches 7 bases. CDR3 length: 12 residues. The V segment lost 8 bases and the J segment 3 bases; nucleotides outside the gene matches: 0. The CDR3 here is CASGGDTGELFF. CDR3 nucleotide sequence: TGTGCCAGCGGGGGGGACACCGGGGAGCTGTTTTTT.

This chain joins TRBV2 and TRBJ1-2; D is possibly TRBD1 (6 bases). V lost 6 bases, J lost 3 bases, and 14 bases lay in between. The CDR3 sequence is 14 residues long. The germline V gene encodes CDR1 SNHLY and CDR2 FYNNEI. The CDR3 here is CASRRTAGDYGYTF. The CDR3 DNA reads as TGTGCCAGCAGAAGGACAGCTGGGGACTATGGCTACACCTTC.

The CDR3 DNA sequence: TGTGCCAGCAGCTTAGATGGACTAGCGGGGGAGAGAGGGGTGCAGTATTTT. Residues: CASSLDGLAGERGVQYF. The rearrangement links TRBV7-6 to TRBJ2-3, with 13 nucleotides matching TRBD2. J gave up 11 bases and V 1 base, and 12 bases lay outside the gene matches. The CDR3 covers 17 residues. Germline CDR1 reads SGHVS; CDR2 reads FNYEAQ.

The chain couples TRBV20-1 to TRBJ1-1; unclear D gene. Between the trimmed V and J ends, which lost 3 bases and 4 bases, there was a span of 6 bases. The CDR3 covers 11 residues. Germline loops: CDR1 DFQATT, CDR2 SNEGSKA (reference sequence). The CDR3 loop reads CSASGVTEAFF. In DNA, the CDR3 is TGCAGTGCTAGTGGAGTCACTGAAGCTTTCTTT.